This TCR beta chain originates from a study of cytomegalovirus exposure and HLA in healthy donors. The CDR3 contains 11 residues. Trimming removed 0 bases at V and 5 bases at J, with 2 bases between. CDR1 and CDR2 from the germline V gene are MNHNY and SVGAGI (reference sequence). The donors were members of the approximately 120-subject validation cohort (separate from the roughly 660-subject first cohort). The protocol was immunoSEQ multiplex PCR, while the TCRdb copy is restricted to in-frame clones and leaves out a portion. Here the sample spans around 71,000 clones, approximately 94% being singletons.

Specimen: PBMCs. The clonotype originates from a man aged 18 to 29 in good health and CMV-seropositive. The rearrangement uses TRBV6-6 and TRBJ2-7; D is uncertain. The CDR3 sequence is CASSYSNEQYF. CDR3 bases: TGTGCCAGCAGTTACTCTAACGAGCAGTACTTC.